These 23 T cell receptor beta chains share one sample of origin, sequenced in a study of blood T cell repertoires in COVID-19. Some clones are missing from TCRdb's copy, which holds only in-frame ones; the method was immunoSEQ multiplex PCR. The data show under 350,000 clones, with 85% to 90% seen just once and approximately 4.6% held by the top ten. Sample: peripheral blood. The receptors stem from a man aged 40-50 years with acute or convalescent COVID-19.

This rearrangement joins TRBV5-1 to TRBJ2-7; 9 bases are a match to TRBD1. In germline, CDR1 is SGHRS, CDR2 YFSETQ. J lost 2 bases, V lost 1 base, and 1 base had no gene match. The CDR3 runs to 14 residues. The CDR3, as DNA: TGCGCCAGCAGCTTGCGGGACAGGGCCTACGAGCAGTACTTC. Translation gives CASSLRDRAYEQYF.

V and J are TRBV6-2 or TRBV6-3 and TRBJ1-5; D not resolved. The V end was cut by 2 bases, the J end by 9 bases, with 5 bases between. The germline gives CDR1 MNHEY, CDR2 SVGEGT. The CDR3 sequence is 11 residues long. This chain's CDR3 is CASSYPGPQHF. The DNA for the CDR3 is TGTGCCAGCAGTTACCCGGGGCCCCAGCATTTT.

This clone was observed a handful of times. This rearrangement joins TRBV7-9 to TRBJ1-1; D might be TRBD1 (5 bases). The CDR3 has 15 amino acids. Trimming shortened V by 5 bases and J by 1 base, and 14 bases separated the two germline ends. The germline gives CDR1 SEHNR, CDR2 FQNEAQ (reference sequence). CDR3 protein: CASSQPQGRNTEAFF. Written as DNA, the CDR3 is TGTGCCAGCAGCCAACCGCAGGGAAGGAACACTGAAGCTTTCTTT.

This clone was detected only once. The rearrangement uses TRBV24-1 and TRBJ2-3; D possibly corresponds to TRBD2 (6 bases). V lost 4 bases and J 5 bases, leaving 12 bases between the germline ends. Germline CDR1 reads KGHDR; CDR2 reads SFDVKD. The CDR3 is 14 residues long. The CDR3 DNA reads TGTGCCACCAGTGACCCCCGGGGGATAGATACGCAGTATTTT. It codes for CATSDPRGIDTQYF.

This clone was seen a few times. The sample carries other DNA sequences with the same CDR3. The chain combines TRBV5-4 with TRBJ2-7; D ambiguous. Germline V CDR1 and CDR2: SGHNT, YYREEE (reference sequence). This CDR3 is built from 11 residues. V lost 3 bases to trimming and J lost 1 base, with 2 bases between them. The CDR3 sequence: CASSSSYEQYF. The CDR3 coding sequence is TGTGCCAGCAGCTCTTCCTACGAGCAGTACTTC. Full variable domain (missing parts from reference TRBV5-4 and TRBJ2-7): ETGVTQSPTHLIKTRGQQVTLRCSSQSGHNTVSWYQQALGQGPQFIFQYYREEENGRGNFPPRFSGLQFPNYSSELNVNALELDDSALYLCASSSSYEQYFGPGTRLTVT.

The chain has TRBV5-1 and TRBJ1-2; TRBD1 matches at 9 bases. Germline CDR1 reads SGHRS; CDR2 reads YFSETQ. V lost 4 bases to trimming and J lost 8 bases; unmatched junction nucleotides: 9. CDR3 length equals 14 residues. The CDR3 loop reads CASSREGTGKGYTF. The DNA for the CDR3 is TGCGCCAGCAGCAGGGAAGGGACAGGGAAGGGCTACACCTTC.

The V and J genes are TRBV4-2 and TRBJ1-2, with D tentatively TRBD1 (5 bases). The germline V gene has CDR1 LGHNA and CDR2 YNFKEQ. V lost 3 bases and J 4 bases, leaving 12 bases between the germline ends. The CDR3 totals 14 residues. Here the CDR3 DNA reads TGTGCCAGCAGCCATGTAGGGACTGCCTATGGCTACACCTTC. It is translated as CASSHVGTAYGYTF.

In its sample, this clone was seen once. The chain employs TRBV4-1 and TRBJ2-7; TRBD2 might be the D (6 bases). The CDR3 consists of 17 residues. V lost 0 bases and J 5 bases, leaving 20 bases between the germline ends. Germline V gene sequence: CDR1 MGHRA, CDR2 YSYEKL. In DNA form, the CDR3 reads TGCGCCAGCAGCCAAGATGGCTGGGGAGGCCCCTTCGACGAGCAGTACTTC. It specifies CASSQDGWGGPFDEQYF.

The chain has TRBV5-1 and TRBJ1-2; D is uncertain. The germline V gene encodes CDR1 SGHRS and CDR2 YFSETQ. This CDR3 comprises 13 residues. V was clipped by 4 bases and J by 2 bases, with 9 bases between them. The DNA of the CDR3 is TGCGCCAGCAGCCCCGTTCCCAACTATGGCTACACCTTC. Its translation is CASSPVPNYGYTF.

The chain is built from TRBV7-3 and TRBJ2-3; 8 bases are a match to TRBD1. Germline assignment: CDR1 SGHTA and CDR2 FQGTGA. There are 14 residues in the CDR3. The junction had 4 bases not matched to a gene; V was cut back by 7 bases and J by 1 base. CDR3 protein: CASTLQGGTDTQYF. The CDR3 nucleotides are TGTGCCAGCACCCTACAGGGGGGCACAGATACGCAGTATTTT.

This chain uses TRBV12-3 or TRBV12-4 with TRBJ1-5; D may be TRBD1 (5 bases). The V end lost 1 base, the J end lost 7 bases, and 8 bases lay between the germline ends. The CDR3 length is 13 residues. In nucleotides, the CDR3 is TGTGCCAGCAGTTTAGGAGACAGACAGCCCCAGCATTTT. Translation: CASSLGDRQPQHF.

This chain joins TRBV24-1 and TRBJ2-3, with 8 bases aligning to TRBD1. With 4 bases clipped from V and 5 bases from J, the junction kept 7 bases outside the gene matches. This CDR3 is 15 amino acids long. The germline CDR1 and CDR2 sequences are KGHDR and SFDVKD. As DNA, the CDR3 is TGTGCCACCAGTGACCCCGGACAGGGTGGAGATACGCAGTATTTT. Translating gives CATSDPGQGGDTQYF.

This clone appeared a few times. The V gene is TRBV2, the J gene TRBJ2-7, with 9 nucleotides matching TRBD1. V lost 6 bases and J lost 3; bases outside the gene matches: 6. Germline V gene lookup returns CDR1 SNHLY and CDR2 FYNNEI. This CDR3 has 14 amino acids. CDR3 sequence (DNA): TGTGCCAGCAGGAGACGGGACAGGGTCTACGAGCAGTACTTC. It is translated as CASRRRDRVYEQYF.

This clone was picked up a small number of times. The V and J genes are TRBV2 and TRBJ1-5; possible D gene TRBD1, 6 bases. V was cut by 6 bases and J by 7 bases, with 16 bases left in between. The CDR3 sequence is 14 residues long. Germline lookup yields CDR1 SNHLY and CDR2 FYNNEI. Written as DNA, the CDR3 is TGTGCCAGCAGGAGGGGGGGGGCAGGCCAGCCCCAGCATTTT. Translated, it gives CASRRGGAGQPQHF.

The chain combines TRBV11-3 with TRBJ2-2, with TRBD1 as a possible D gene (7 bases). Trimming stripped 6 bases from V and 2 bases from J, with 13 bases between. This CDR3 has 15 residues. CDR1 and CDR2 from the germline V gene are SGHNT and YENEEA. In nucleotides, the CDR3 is TGTGCCAGCAGTCGACAGGGAGGAAACACCGGGGAGCTGTTTTTT. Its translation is CASSRQGGNTGELFF.

CDR3 bases: TGTGCCAGCTCACCACAGTTGGGACAGGGTGATACCTTC. This gives the protein CASSPQLGQGDTF. The genes are TRBV18 and TRBJ1-2; 9 bases fit TRBD1. CDR1 KGHSH and CDR2 LQKENI come from the germline V gene. Trimming cost V 1 base and J 14 bases; bases outside gene matches: 8. The CDR3 extends over 13 amino acids.

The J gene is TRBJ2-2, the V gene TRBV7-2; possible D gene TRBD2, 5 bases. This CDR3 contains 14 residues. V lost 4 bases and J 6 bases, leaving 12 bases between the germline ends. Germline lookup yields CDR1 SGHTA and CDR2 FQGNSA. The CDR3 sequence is CASSYQVGAGELFF. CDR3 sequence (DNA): TGTGCCAGCAGCTACCAGGTGGGAGCCGGGGAGCTGTTTTTT.

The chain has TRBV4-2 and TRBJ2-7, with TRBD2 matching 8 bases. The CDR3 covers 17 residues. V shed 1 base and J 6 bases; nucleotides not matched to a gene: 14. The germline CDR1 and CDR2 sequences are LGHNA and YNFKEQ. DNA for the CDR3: TGTGCCAGCAGCCAAGCAGGCGGCAGCGGGGGATTTCGCGAGCAGTACTTC. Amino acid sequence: CASSQAGGSGGFREQYF.

The CDR3 DNA follows: TGCAGCGTTGTAAGGGAGACCTACGAGCAGTACTTC. The encoded protein is CSVVRETYEQYF. This sequence joins TRBV29-1 and TRBJ2-7; D might be TRBD2 (5 bases). Germline CDR1 and CDR2: SQVTM and ANQGSEA. V lost 4 bases and J 2 bases, leaving 9 bases between the germline ends. The CDR3 covers 12 residues.

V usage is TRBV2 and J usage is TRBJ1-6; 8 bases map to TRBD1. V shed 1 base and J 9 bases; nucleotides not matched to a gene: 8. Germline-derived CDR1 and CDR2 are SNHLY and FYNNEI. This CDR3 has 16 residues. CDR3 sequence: CASSEGAGGGGSPLHF. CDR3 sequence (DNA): TGTGCCAGCAGTGAAGGGGCAGGGGGCGGGGGTTCACCCCTCCACTTT.

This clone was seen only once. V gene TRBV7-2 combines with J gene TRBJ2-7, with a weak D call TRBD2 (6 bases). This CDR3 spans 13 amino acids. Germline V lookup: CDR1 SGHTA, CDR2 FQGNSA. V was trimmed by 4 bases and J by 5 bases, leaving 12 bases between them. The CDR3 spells CASSYRGKNEQYF. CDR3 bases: TGTGCCAGCAGCTACCGGGGGAAGAACGAGCAGTACTTC.

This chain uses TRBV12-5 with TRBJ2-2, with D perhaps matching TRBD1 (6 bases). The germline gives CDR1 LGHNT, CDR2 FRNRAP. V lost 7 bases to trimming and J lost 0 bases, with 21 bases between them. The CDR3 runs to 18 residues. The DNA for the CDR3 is TGTGCTAGTGTTCCTCCCGAGGTAGGGGGTCCGAACACCGGGGAGCTGTTTTTT. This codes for CASVPPEVGGPNTGELFF.

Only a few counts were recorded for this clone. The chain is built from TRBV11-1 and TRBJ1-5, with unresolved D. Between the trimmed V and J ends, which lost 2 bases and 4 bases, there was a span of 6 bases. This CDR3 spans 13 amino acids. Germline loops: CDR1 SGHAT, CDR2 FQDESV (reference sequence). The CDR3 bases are TGTGCCAGCAGCTTAATCCCAAATCAGCCCCAGCATTTT. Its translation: CASSLIPNQPQHF.